This T cell receptor beta chain was observed in a study of cytotoxic CD8 clonotypes in ibrutinib-treated CLL. Study-level information: Responses: roughly 25 partial, 2 complete; after median approximately 70 months, about 15 stayed remitted, approximately twelve progressed. Findings of the study overall: Clonality went up at the time of ibrutinib response, stayed stable in sustained remission, and later dropped back toward its baseline level at progression. Sustained-remission and progressing patients had unequal sampling times.

V lost 8 bases, J lost 8 bases, and 15 bases lay in between. In germline, CDR1 is MNHNS, CDR2 SASEGT. The CDR3 is 12 amino acids. On this clone: Its antigen is as yet unknown.

Produced via immunoSEQ multiplex PCR; TCRdb's table is partial and in-frame only. The sample has about 69,000 clones; around 84% are singletons. The receptor's source is a human donor with chronic lymphocytic leukemia. The specimen comprised PBMCs, sampled at disease progression, from a patient treated with ibrutinib. The chain links TRBV6-1 to TRBJ1-2; D gene unclear. For the CDR3, the DNA is TGTGCCAGCGAGCCAAGCTTAGGGGGCTACACCTTC. Translated: CASEPSLGGYTF.